The sequence of this TCR beta chain was determined in a study of T cell responses to AZD1222 COVID-19 vaccine. About the study: Second doses that came at about 4 or about 12 weeks were put together. The study, taken as a whole, reports: There were mostly white British donors and more females than males, and clonal diversity was possibly underestimated. CD4 TCRs associated with vaccination spanned spike, dominating at 160-218 and 743-854. Spike-specific TCR repertoires showed rising breadth and depth after two AZD1222 doses.

Of note for this clone: Its cognate antigen is unknown.

V was trimmed by 8 bases and J by 0 bases, leaving 14 bases between them. The CDR3 sequence is 15 residues long. From germline, CDR1 is LNHDA and CDR2 SQIVND (reference sequence). Assay: immunoSEQ multiplex PCR; the TCRdb copy retains only in-frame clones and omits some. The data contain 100,000 to 150,000 clones, about 86% of them singletons. The sequencing used peripheral blood, collected on day 0 of AZD1222 vaccination. The rearrangement links TRBV19 to TRBJ1-5, with D maybe TRBD1 (5 bases). This receptor was identified in an adult in good health. CDR3 in DNA: TGTGCCAGTCGACCGGGGGGGTATAGCAATCAGCCCCAGCATTTT. This codes for CASRPGGYSNQPQHF.